Below, 6 T cell receptor beta chains from the same sample are listed, as sequenced in a study of T cells in pancreatic ductal adenocarcinoma. Selected pancreatic ductal adenocarcinoma patients had undergone surgery without neoadjuvant therapy. Libraries were prepared by immunoSEQ multiplex PCR; TCRdb keeps only in-frame clonotypes and omits some of them. The sample shows over 90,000 clones, roughly 95% of them seen only once. The material sequenced was PBMCs. The source of these receptors is a human donor with pancreatic ductal adenocarcinoma.

The genes are TRBV18 and TRBJ2-7; 10 nucleotides match TRBD1. CDR1 is KGHSH and CDR2 is LQKENI in the germline V gene. The CDR3 covers 17 residues. The junction had 10 bases not matched to a gene; V was cut back by 2 bases and J by 3 bases. The DNA of the CDR3 is TGTGCCAGCTCACCAGGGGACAGGGGATTCGAAGACTACGAGCAGTACTTC. Translation gives CASSPGDRGFEDYEQYF.

The chain employs TRBV6-1 and TRBJ2-7, with 7 nucleotides matching TRBD1. This CDR3 has 12 amino acids. Looked up from germline, CDR1 is MNHNS and CDR2 is SASEGT. Trimming removed 6 bases from V and 4 bases from J; junction bases left unmatched: 3. As DNA, the CDR3 is TGTGCCAGCAGCCCACAGGGGTACGAGCAGTACTTC. Translated: CASSPQGYEQYF.

This clone was observed a single time. This sequence joins TRBV7-2 and TRBJ2-5, with D possibly matching TRBD2 (5 bases). CDR1 SGHTA and CDR2 FQGNSA come from the germline V gene. V was cut by 4 bases and J by 3 bases, with 9 bases left in between. The CDR3 runs to 13 residues. The CDR3 DNA reads TGTGCCAGCAGCTCGAGGGCCGAAGAGACCCAGTACTTC. Residues: CASSSRAEETQYF.

This sequence joins TRBV28 and TRBJ2-7, with D tentatively TRBD1 (6 bases). Germline CDR1 is MDHEN and CDR2 is SYDVKM. V was pared by 5 bases and J by 2 bases, with 10 bases between. The CDR3 totals 13 residues. DNA of the CDR3: TGTGCCAGCAGTCAGGGGTCCGCCTACGAGCAGTACTTC. Its translation is CASSQGSAYEQYF.

The rearrangement links TRBV9 to TRBJ2-3, with 11 bases aligning to TRBD2. The CDR3 runs 17 residues. Germline V gives CDR1 SGDLS, CDR2 YYNGEE. The V and J ends lost 1 base and 6 bases, in that order; junction bases with no gene match: 10. The CDR3 reads CASSVRAASGRYDTQYF. The CDR3, as DNA: TGTGCCAGCAGCGTAAGGGCGGCTAGCGGGAGGTATGATACGCAGTATTTT.

This sequence joins TRBV7-8 and TRBJ2-3; 9 bases are shared with TRBD1. The V and J ends lost 5 bases and 2 bases, in that order; junction bases with no gene match: 8. The CDR3 extends over 16 amino acids. Germline-derived CDR1 and CDR2 are SGHVS and FQNEAQ. The CDR3 DNA reads TGTGCCAGCAGCCCGAACAGGGGGCACTACACAGATACGCAGTATTTT. Protein product: CASSPNRGHYTDTQYF.